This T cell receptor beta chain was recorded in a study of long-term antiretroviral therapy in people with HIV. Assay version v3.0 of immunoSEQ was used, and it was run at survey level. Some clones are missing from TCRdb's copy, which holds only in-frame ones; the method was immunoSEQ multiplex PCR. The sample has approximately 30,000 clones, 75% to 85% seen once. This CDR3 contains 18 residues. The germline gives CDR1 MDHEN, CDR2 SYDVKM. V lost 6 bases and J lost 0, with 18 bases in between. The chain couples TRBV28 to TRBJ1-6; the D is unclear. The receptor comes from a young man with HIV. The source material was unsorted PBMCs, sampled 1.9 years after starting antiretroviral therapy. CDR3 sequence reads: CASSPGPPRSSYNSPLHF. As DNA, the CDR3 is TGTGCCAGCAGCCCCGGGCCGCCTCGGAGCTCCTATAATTCACCCCTCCACTTT.